These 10 T cell receptor beta chains were sequenced from one sample in a study of beta chain features in type 1 diabetes. The study, taken as a whole, reports: Shortening of TCRB CDR3s, moderate but significant, appeared in all four CD4+ subsets of Type 1 diabetes patients.

Sequencing targeted expressed TCRB transcripts, as all isolated RNA had been reverse transcribed. TCRdb keeps only in-frame clones here, not all; method: immunoSEQ multiplex PCR. Of approximately 730,000 clones in the sample, 13% are singletons; the top ten hold 0.022%. What these receptors recognize is not known. The sequencing input was naive CD4+ T cells from blood. Receptors originate from a man younger than 35 with type 1 diabetes.

This sequence joins TRBV28 and TRBJ2-2; maybe TRBD2 (6 bases). This CDR3 is 14 amino acids long. V lost 8 bases and J lost 3, with 13 bases in between. CDR1 and CDR2 from the germline V gene are MDHEN and SYDVKM. DNA for the CDR3: TGTGCCAGCGTTGAGGGAGGATACACCGGGGAGCTGTTTTTT. Translated, it gives CASVEGGYTGELFF.

The chain carries TRBV18 and TRBJ1-3; D is ambiguous. Deletions cut 4 bases from V and 4 bases from J, with 17 bases between. This CDR3 spans 16 amino acids. Germline CDR1 reads KGHSH; CDR2 reads LQKENI. CDR3 sequence reads: CASSLTAGGHGNTIYF. The CDR3 region has the DNA TGTGCCAGCTCACTCACAGCCGGAGGGCACGGAAACACCATATATTTT.

This clone was seen a handful of times. This rearrangement joins TRBV6-6 to TRBJ2-5, with D hard to call. Germline loops: CDR1 MNHNY, CDR2 SVGAGI (reference sequence). The CDR3 sequence is 12 residues long. V shed 5 bases and J shed 5 bases, with 9 bases lying between them. CDR3 nucleotides: TGTGCCAGCAGTAAAGGGCGGGAGACCCAGTACTTC. Its protein product is CASSKGRETQYF.

The gene calls are TRBV28 and TRBJ2-1; D assignment may be TRBD1 or TRBD2 (5 bases each). Germline CDR1 reads MDHEN; CDR2 reads SYDVKM. The CDR3 is 15 residues long. Trimming took 3 bases from V and 3 from J, leaving 12 bases between them. Here the CDR3 reads CASSLKGRVYNEQFF. The CDR3 DNA is TGTGCCAGCAGTTTGAAGGGGAGAGTCTACAATGAGCAGTTCTTC.

This clone was detected only once. The chain recombines TRBV5-1 with TRBJ1-6, with 9 positions matching TRBD1. Trimming took 0 bases from V and 9 from J; bases not matched to a gene: 7. CDR1 is SGHRS, CDR2 YFSETQ, per germline. The CDR3 length is 16 residues. Written as DNA, the CDR3 is TGCGCCAGCAGCTTGGAACAGGGGGCTTTCGGTTCACCCCTCCACTTT. This codes for CASSLEQGAFGSPLHF.

This clone was detected only a few times. This chain connects TRBV6-5 to TRBJ1-1; tentative D call: TRBD1 (5 bases). Germline V CDR1 and CDR2: MNHEY, SVGAGI. V lost 5 bases and J 12 bases, leaving 16 bases between the germline ends. The CDR3 sequence is 12 residues long. The chain's CDR3 is CASSETVGDTFF. The DNA of the CDR3 is TGTGCCAGCAGTGAGACAGTGGGCGACACTTTCTTT.

CDR3 bases: TGTGCCAGCAGCGGTCCGGATACGCAGTATTTT. This sequence encodes CASSGPDTQYF. The rearrangement uses TRBV7-9 and TRBJ2-3; D is unclear. Deletions cut 5 bases from V and 6 bases from J, with 6 bases between. Germline CDR1 is SEHNR and CDR2 is FQNEAQ (reference sequence). The CDR3 runs 11 residues.

This clone has only a few counts. The rearrangement links TRBV28 to TRBJ2-3; D might be TRBD1 or TRBD2, each matching 6 bases. The CDR3 is 14 amino acids. The germline CDR1 and CDR2 sequences are MDHEN and SYDVKM. Trimming shortened V by 8 bases and J by 0 bases, and 12 bases separated the two germline ends. The CDR3, as DNA: TGTGCCAGCTGGAGGGGGACTAGCACAGATACGCAGTATTTT. It is translated as CASWRGTSTDTQYF. Using reference TRBV28 and TRBJ2-3 for the parts outside the CDR3, the full variable domain is DVKVTQSSRYLVKRTGEKVFLECVQDMDHENMFWYRQDPGLGLRLIYFSYDVKMKEKGDIPEGYSVSREKKERFSLILESASTNQTSMYLCASWRGTSTDTQYFGPGTRLTVL.

The rearrangement links TRBV5-6 to TRBJ1-6; D gene unclear. This CDR3 has 16 amino acids. Looked up from germline, CDR1 is SGHDT and CDR2 is YYEEEE. V lost 0 bases and J lost 0, with 7 bases in between. Here the CDR3 reads CASSLGQRSYNSPLHF. CDR3 nucleotides: TGTGCCAGCAGCTTGGGGCAGCGCTCCTATAATTCACCCCTCCACTTT.

A few counts support this clone. V usage is TRBV11-1 and J usage is TRBJ2-3; D call uncertain. CDR1 and CDR2 (germline): SGHAT, FQDESV (reference sequence). Trimming cost V 6 bases and J 10 bases, with 14 bases left between them. The CDR3 length is 12 residues. This CDR3 is CASRSSWPPQYF. Here the CDR3 DNA reads TGTGCCAGCAGGTCTAGTTGGCCGCCGCAGTATTTT.